The T cell receptor (beta chain) under discussion was sequenced for a study of beta chain features in type 1 diabetes. Study summary: The study found patients and healthy donors alike in age, gender and cell yields. Study-wide results and limits: Patients with Type 1 diabetes showed moderately but significantly shorter TCRB CDR3s in all four CD4+ subsets. Whether HLA type influences TCRB rearrangement remained unresolved here.

This clone was detected only a few times. Its antigen is not identified. Isolated RNA was reverse transcribed in full, so expressed TCRB transcripts were sequenced. The data were produced by immunoSEQ multiplex PCR, yet TCRdb's version contains in-frame clones alone and is incomplete. The sample includes roughly 220,000 clones, roughly 17% of them seen just once. This CDR3 has 15 residues. The germline V gene has CDR1 LNHNV and CDR2 YYDKDF (reference sequence). V lost 4 bases and J lost 0; bases outside the gene matches: 2. V is TRBV15 and J is TRBJ1-3; 8 bases are shared with TRBD1. The sample consisted of naive CD4+ T cells from blood. This clonotype was obtained from a man aged 25-45 years with type 1 diabetes. The CDR3 is CATSTGTGSGNTIYF. DNA for the CDR3: TGTGCCACCAGCACCGGGACAGGCTCTGGAAACACCATATATTTT. Combining the CDR3 with reference TRBV15 and TRBJ1-3 gives the whole variable domain DAMVIQNPRYQVTQFGKPVTLSCSQTLNHNVMYWYQQKSSQAPKLLFHYYDKDFNNEADTPDNFQSRRPNTSFCFLDIRSPGLGDTAMYLCATSTGTGSGNTIYFGEGSWLTVV.